A selection of T cell receptor beta chains follows, all from one sample in a study of blood T cell repertoires in COVID-19. TCRdb's copy holds only in-frame clones and misses some; the assay was immunoSEQ multiplex PCR. The sample carries more than 200,000 clones, around nine tenths recorded once. Sequencing was carried out using peripheral blood. The source is a man between 35 and 55 years old with acute or convalescent COVID-19. Both conserved end residues are trimmed from each CDR3. Only part of the rows carry a size: once, few, many, or a class if the clone is expanded.

clone size,V gene,CDR3 protein
NA,TRBV4-1,ASSRSGVNTEAF
NA,TRBV4-3,ASSQEHRDRAIYGYT
NA,TRBV9,ASSVAGGGYEQY
once,TRBV5-1,ASRDNNEQF
few,TRBV29-1,SARQTVTEQY
NA,TRBV4-2,ASSLRNEQY
NA,TRBV18,ASSPSLGANYEQY
NA,TRBV25-1,ASSADQETQY
once,TRBV27,ASPRGFSGELF
NA,TRBV18,ASLGTANSPLH
NA,TRBV18,ASSPGPLSPLH
NA,TRBV30,AWEGGQGTGLREQY
NA,TRBV27,ASSSPYQPQH
NA,TRBV5-1,ASSPVIGLTSYEQY
NA,TRBV5-3,ARSLAGHRGRANYGYT
NA,TRBV6-2/TRBV6-3,ASSPAGDRGRNIQY
NA,TRBV29-1,SVRTGGFGYT
NA,TRBV3-1/TRBV3-2,ASSQDRLAGAGNEQF
once,TRBV5-1,ASSLGQGLEKLF
NA,TRBV15,ATAERSADTQY
NA,TRBV29-1,SVDCGVGTAWVEQF
NA,TRBV29-1,SEAEQGARAEAF
NA,TRBV12-3/TRBV12-4,ASSFWTSGLGF
NA,TRBV7-9,ASSSSGRAPNEQF
NA,TRBV7-2,ASSLVGLAGGTNTGELF
NA,TRBV7-9,ASSPVAGELF
NA,TRBV11-2,ASSSPPVYGYT
NA,TRBV28,ASSSPGQSRSYNEQF
NA,TRBV6-6,ASSQGDSGANVLT
NA,TRBV6-5,ASSLQGREQY
NA,TRBV28,ASSSASIGNIQY
NA,TRBV3-1/TRBV3-2,ASSRGLAGEQF
NA,TRBV7-2,ASSLVPGLAGGQKYEQY
once,TRBV7-8,ASSRGTSGDLQETQY
few,TRBV5-1,ASSQRNPPTGYT
NA,TRBV28,ASSPTLGLAGGEGTDTQY
NA,TRBV19,ASSIGAGGSTDTQY
NA,TRBV3-1/TRBV3-2,ASSHPPGLAGGQETQY
NA,TRBV6-5,ASSYSGVAGSHEQY
NA,TRBV11-2,ASSRYLEQF
NA,TRBV7-9,ASSLGLAGGGTDTQY
NA,TRBV7-2,ASRTPGLAGTGTDTQY
NA,TRBV28,ASSEGLAPGYT
NA,TRBV9,ASSVGATIATNEKLF
NA,TRBV30,AWIVSRREGGANTEAF
NA,TRBV27,ASGRGGVDTQY
once,TRBV27,ASSFAGTYEQY
NA,TRBV6-6,ASSFQYRGGTEAF
NA,TRBV7-6,ASSLEADTGELF
NA,TRBV18,ASSPSGVRSPLH
many,TRBV19,ASCLRDIAGNTIY
NA,TRBV27,ASSLWGHQETQY
NA,TRBV6-5,ASSRTGGREQY
NA,TRBV10-1,ASSELSANTGELF
NA,TRBV24-1,ATSDPSRDSYNEQF
NA,TRBV6-5,ASTREGSYNEQF
NA,TRBV19,ASNRGTTNYGYT
NA,TRBV30,AWKTGGNYGYT
NA,TRBV2,ASSEVGGGAYEQY
once,TRBV19,ASSGDRGPPGANVLT